This T cell receptor beta chain comes out of a study of CD8+CD57+ T cells in acquired aplastic anemia. Both TCR beta VDJ combination and CDR3 sequence profiling were carried out. Genomic DNA was the template for this profiling. TCRdb ran MiXCR on the reads and lists one entry per CDR3 protein. The table includes 150,000 to 200,000 distinct CDR3 sequences, 50% to 75% detected once. This clonotype was counted between two and nine times. Germline V gene sequence: CDR1 GTSNPN, CDR2 SVGIG (reference sequence). The CDR3 extends over 15 amino acids. The junction had 7 bases not matched to a gene; V was cut back by 3 bases and J by 0 bases.

This receptor was identified in a human donor in good health. Material for sequencing was sorted CD4+, CD8+, or CD8+CD57+ T cells (not recorded which) from PBMCs. The chain has TRBV30 and TRBJ2-5; 7 bases line up with TRBD2. The CDR3 DNA reads TGTGCCTGGAGGGGGATTAGCGGGTACCAAGAGACCCAGTACTTC. Its translation: CAWRGISGYQETQYF.